A single sample gave rise to the 14 T cell receptor beta chains below, sequenced in a study of radiation and T cells in renal cell carcinoma. Time point noted: blood 2 weeks post-SBRT. The treatment is: 15 Gy SBRT to primary tumor, nephrectomy 4 weeks later. Repertoires were generated with immunoSEQ multiplex PCR, while TCRdb's copy carries only in-frame clones and drops some. Of 120,000 or so clones listed, roughly four fifths are singletons. The sample here was blood, taken from a patient whose treatment included radiotherapy and nephrectomy. The receptors derive from a woman in her sixties or seventies with renal cell carcinoma.

The genes are TRBV2 and TRBJ2-1; D is ambiguous. Trimming took off 5 bases at V and 0 bases at J, with 11 bases between the two ends. Germline CDR1 reads SNHLY; CDR2 reads FYNNEI. The CDR3 runs 15 residues. CDR3 amino acids: CASSRTVSSYNEQFF. In DNA, the CDR3 is TGTGCCAGCAGTCGGACGGTTAGCTCCTACAATGAGCAGTTCTTC.

The chain recombines TRBV28 with TRBJ1-4; possible D gene TRBD1, 5 bases. The CDR3 runs to 14 residues. The ends were cut back, 3 bases at V and 7 bases at J, with 12 bases in the middle. Germline CDR1 is MDHEN and CDR2 is SYDVKM. The chain's CDR3 is CASSLVFGGEKLFF. The CDR3 bases are TGTGCCAGCAGTTTGGTGTTCGGGGGTGAAAAACTGTTTTTT.

The chain recombines TRBV28 with TRBJ1-1; D call uncertain. This CDR3 contains 15 residues. From germline, CDR1 is MDHEN and CDR2 SYDVKM. Trimming removed 7 bases from V and 4 bases from J, with 19 bases in between. The CDR3 coding sequence is TGTGCCAGCACCCCCCAGGAGGGAGGGCTCACTGAAGCTTTCTTT. This encodes CASTPQEGGLTEAFF.

The gene calls are TRBV11-2 and TRBJ2-3; TRBD1 agrees at 9 bases. From germline, CDR1 is SGHAT and CDR2 FQNNGV. The V gene end was trimmed by 5 bases and the J gene end by 8 bases; junction bases not matched to a gene: 5. This CDR3 contains 13 residues. The CDR3 DNA reads as TGTGCCAGCAGCAACACAGGGGGCGTTACGCAGTATTTT. Its translation: CASSNTGGVTQYF.

This clone was seen a single time. The chain is built from TRBV5-1 and TRBJ2-3, with a weak D call TRBD1 (6 bases). V lost 4 bases and J lost 0, with 9 bases in between. CDR1 is SGHRS and CDR2 is YFSETQ in the germline V gene. The CDR3 runs 14 residues. The DNA for the CDR3 is TGCGCCAGCAGCCAGGGGCCGAGCACAGATACGCAGTATTTT. It is translated as CASSQGPSTDTQYF.

The gene calls are TRBV6-6 and TRBJ1-2; a possible D gene is TRBD1 (6 bases). Trimming removed 6 bases from V and 4 bases from J, with 12 bases in between. This CDR3 region has 13 residues. From germline, CDR1 is MNHNY and CDR2 SVGAGI (reference sequence). As DNA, the CDR3 is TGTGCCAGCAGCACAGGGCTAGGCTATGGCTACACCTTC. Translating gives CASSTGLGYGYTF.

This clone was seen a few times. The rearrangement uses TRBV7-2 and TRBJ1-5, with 9 bases identical to TRBD1. This CDR3 contains 16 residues. Germline CDR1 reads SGHTA; CDR2 reads FQGNSA. V was clipped by 5 bases and J by 2 bases; unmatched bases: 7. The CDR3 is CASSGPGTGRNQPQHF. CDR3 nucleotide sequence: TGTGCCAGCAGCGGGCCCGGGACAGGGCGCAATCAGCCCCAGCATTTT.

V and J are TRBV27 and TRBJ2-5; 9 bases are shared with TRBD1. The trim removed 2 bases at V and 5 bases at J, leaving 6 bases unmatched. Germline CDR1 reads MNHEY; CDR2 reads SMNVEV (reference sequence). This CDR3 has 15 amino acids. The CDR3 DNA is TGTGCCAGCAGTTTACGACAGGGGGGAGGGGAGACCCAGTACTTC. It translates to CASSLRQGGGETQYF.

This chain uses TRBV9 with TRBJ2-1; 15 bases are shared with TRBD2. The CDR3 is 16 residues long. Germline assignment: CDR1 SGDLS and CDR2 YYNGEE. V lost 4 bases to trimming and J lost 8 bases; unmatched junction nucleotides: 7. Here the CDR3 DNA reads TGTGCCAGCAGCCGAGGCGGACTAGCGGGAGGGGATGAGCAGTTCTTC. It translates to CASSRGGLAGGDEQFF.

This chain uses TRBV28 with TRBJ2-7; D ambiguous. Germline lookup yields CDR1 MDHEN and CDR2 SYDVKM. The CDR3 contains 16 residues. The V end lost 2 bases, the J end lost 2 bases, and 16 bases lay between the germline ends. CDR3 bases: TGTGCCAGCAGTTTAAAGACCCGTCTAAGAACCTACGAGCAGTACTTC. It specifies CASSLKTRLRTYEQYF.

The rearrangement uses TRBV5-1 and TRBJ2-7; 10 nucleotides line up with TRBD1. Germline V lookup: CDR1 SGHRS, CDR2 YFSETQ. V shed 4 bases and J 6 bases; nucleotides not matched to a gene: 10. The CDR3 runs to 15 residues. The CDR3 region is CASSLDGTGVFEQYF. For the CDR3, the DNA is TGCGCCAGCAGCCTTGACGGGACAGGGGTTTTCGAGCAGTACTTC.

The sample holds one count of this clone. The V call is TRBV4-2, the J call TRBJ2-7; TRBD2 is a possible D gene (6 bases). V lost 4 bases and J 2 bases, leaving 15 bases between the germline ends. This CDR3 has 15 residues. Germline loops: CDR1 LGHNA, CDR2 YNFKEQ. CDR3 sequence: CASSLSGTGTYEQYF. The CDR3 DNA reads as TGTGCCAGCAGCCTTTCCGGGACTGGAACCTACGAGCAGTACTTC.

V is TRBV6-1 and J is TRBJ2-2; possible D gene TRBD2, 5 bases. Germline CDR1 and CDR2: MNHNS and SASEGT. The CDR3 extends over 14 amino acids. V was cut by 6 bases and J by 5 bases, with 13 bases left in between. The CDR3 sequence is CASRAGPWTGELFF. CDR3 bases: TGTGCCAGCAGGGCGGGCCCGTGGACCGGGGAGCTGTTTTTT.

In its sample, this clone was seen a few times. The V call is TRBV6-6, the J call TRBJ1-5; D is ambiguous. Trimming removed 1 base at V and 0 bases at J, with 1 base between. The CDR3 has 13 amino acids. CDR1 MNHNY and CDR2 SVGAGI come from the germline V gene (reference sequence). The CDR3 DNA sequence: TGTGCCAGCAGTTACTATAGCAATCAGCCCCAGCATTTT. Translated: CASSYYSNQPQHF.